This T cell receptor beta chain was documented in a study of blood T cell repertoires in COVID-19. On the study more broadly: Acute and convalescent COVID-19 specimens originated in the United States, Italy and Spain. T cells, B-cell-depleted T cells, or PBMCs supplied cDNA or gDNA.

How the authors handled the data: How many nucleated cells were present was estimated from reference gene primer amplification. Generated by immunoSEQ multiplex PCR, the TCRdb table keeps only in-frame clones and is missing some. V and J calls and clone size come straight from that table; D and trimming were deduced from the DNA. The table includes about 68,000 clones, 91% detected once. The sample taken for sequencing was peripheral blood. The sequence came from a man aged 35 to 55 with COVID-19, enrolled during active disease.

The CDR3 DNA reads as TGTGCCAGCAGCTTAGACCCGGGGGAGAACACTGAAGCTTTCTTT. Encoded protein: CASSLDPGENTEAFF. The chain links TRBV11-2 to TRBJ1-1, with D possibly being TRBD1 (5 bases). The germline V gene has CDR1 SGHAT and CDR2 FQNNGV. This CDR3 is 15 amino acids long. Trimming pared 0 bases from V and 1 base from J, leaving 9 bases between.